What follows are 14 T cell receptor beta chains derived from one specimen sequenced in a study of early T cells in non-severe SARS-CoV-2 infection. TCRdb called the 5' RACE reads again in MiXCR, with one record for every CDR3 protein. The data contain approximately 56,000 distinct CDR3 sequences, about 10% of them singletons. Specimen: whole blood. Source of these receptors: an adult who was a healthcare worker with PCR-confirmed SARS-CoV-2 infection or an uninfected control (not recorded which).

This clonotype showed up many times. The chain carries TRBV29-1 and TRBJ2-2; TRBD1 matches at 9 bases. The germline V gene has CDR1 SQVTM and CDR2 ANQGSEA. The J segment lost 4 bases and the V segment lost 7 bases, leaving 13 bases of the junction unmatched. The CDR3 runs to 16 residues. The CDR3 DNA reads TGCAGCGCCGGGGTCTCCCAGACAGGGGGCACCGGGGAGCTGTTTTTT. Protein product: CSAGVSQTGGTGELFF.

This clonotype occurred a few times. The chain has TRBV11-3 and TRBJ2-1; TRBD2 is a possible D gene (6 bases). This CDR3 spans 14 amino acids. Germline V lookup: CDR1 SGHNT, CDR2 YENEEA. V was clipped by 5 bases and J by 7 bases, with 15 bases between them. CDR3 DNA sequence: TGTGCCAGCAGCAGAACTAGCTTAACGAATGAGCAGTTCTTC. The encoded protein is CASSRTSLTNEQFF.

This clonotype has at least ten counts. V is TRBV20-1 and J is TRBJ2-1; 9 bases are shared with TRBD2. The CDR3 length is 14 residues. The junction had 8 bases not matched to a gene; V was cut back by 5 bases and J by 6 bases. From germline, CDR1 is DFQATT and CDR2 SNEGSKA (reference sequence). The chain's CDR3 is CSALAGDLPNEQFF. CDR3 nucleotides: TGCAGTGCTTTAGCGGGAGATCTTCCCAATGAGCAGTTCTTC.

This chain connects TRBV7-2 to TRBJ2-3; D uncertain. Germline CDR1 reads SGHTA; CDR2 reads FQGNSA. The CDR3 consists of 12 residues. V dropped 0 bases and J dropped 8 bases, with 6 bases sitting between them. CDR3 sequence: CASSLASLTQYF. DNA of the CDR3: TGTGCCAGCAGCTTAGCCTCTCTTACGCAGTATTTT.

The V and J genes are TRBV12-3 or TRBV12-4 and TRBJ2-2, with D possibly being TRBD2 (6 bases). The germline V and J ends were trimmed by 3 bases and 5 bases, with 13 bases remaining between them. This CDR3 contains 15 residues. The chain's CDR3 is CASSFLADRTGELFF. The CDR3 bases are TGTGCCAGCAGTTTCTTAGCGGACCGAACCGGGGAGCTGTTTTTT.

This clonotype was recorded a few times. This sequence joins TRBV21-1 and TRBJ2-7; the D call in the table, TRBD2, was not verified against the DNA. TRBV21-1 is recorded as a pseudogene. The CDR3 has 14 amino acids. The CDR3 sequence: CASSPGLLSYEQYF. CDR3 coding DNA: TGTGCCAGCAGCCCAGGACTTCTCTCCTACGAGCAGTACTTC.

V and J are TRBV6-2 or TRBV6-3 and TRBJ2-4; 7 bases map to TRBD2. This CDR3 spans 13 amino acids. The trim removed 7 bases at V and 4 bases at J, leaving 4 bases unmatched. CDR1 is MNHEY, CDR2 SVGEGT, per germline. The CDR3 region is CASNLAAKNIQYF. CDR3 DNA sequence: TGTGCCAGCAATCTAGCGGCAAAAAACATTCAGTACTTC.

Only a few counts were recorded for this clonotype. This chain connects TRBV20-1 to TRBJ2-5, with D possibly being TRBD2 (6 bases). Per the germline V gene, CDR1 is DFQATT and CDR2 is SNEGSKA (reference sequence). The CDR3 totals 14 residues. The V and J ends lost 4 bases and 5 bases respectively, with 17 bases between them. CDR3 nucleotides: TGCAGTGCTACCTGGCGGGATCTTGGGGAGACCCAGTACTTC. Amino acids: CSATWRDLGETQYF.

This clonotype was detected a few times. The chain uses TRBV29-1 and TRBJ1-1, with a weak D call TRBD1 (6 bases). V was trimmed by 5 bases and J by 2 bases, leaving 9 bases between them. Germline CDR1 reads SQVTM; CDR2 reads ANQGSEA. The CDR3 is made up of 12 amino acids. The DNA for the CDR3 is TGCAGCGTTCTCAGGGGAAACACTGAAGCTTTCTTT. Translated: CSVLRGNTEAFF.

This clonotype was recorded a few times. The V and J genes are TRBV5-3 and TRBJ1-4; TRBD1 might be the D (5 bases). TRBV5-3 is known as an ORF, though its function is uncertain. The CDR3 is 15 amino acids. V was pared by 2 bases and J by 4 bases, with 12 bases between. The CDR3 DNA sequence: TGTGCCAGAAGCTTACCAGGGACGAGTAATGAAAAACTGTTTTTT. Encoded protein: CARSLPGTSNEKLFF.

This clonotype came up many times. This chain uses TRBV12-2 with TRBJ2-7; the table's TRBD2 call for D was not verified on the DNA. TRBV12-2 is a pseudogene. The CDR3 is 19 residues long. CDR3 bases: TGTGCAAGTCGCCCAGACTCCGGGAGGGTGGGCCCCTCGAGTTACGAGCAGTACTTC. It codes for CASRPDSGRVGPSSYEQYF.

This chain links TRBV2 with TRBJ2-5; 9 bases map to TRBD1. Unmatched junction bases numbered 9, after V lost 7 bases and J lost 3 bases. The CDR3 covers 15 residues. Germline values: CDR1 SNHLY, CDR2 FYNNEI. The CDR3 protein is CASIKTRTGEETQYF. In DNA form, the CDR3 reads TGTGCCAGCATCAAAACCCGGACAGGGGAAGAGACCCAGTACTTC.

The sample holds a few counts of this clonotype. The V and J genes are TRBV11-2 and TRBJ2-1; 9 nucleotides agree with TRBD1. V dropped 0 bases and J dropped 4; count of bases not matched to a gene: 1. The germline V gene has CDR1 SGHAT and CDR2 FQNNGV. There are 15 residues in the CDR3. CDR3 loop: CASSLDGTGYNEQFF. CDR3 DNA sequence: TGTGCCAGCAGCTTAGATGGGACAGGGTACAATGAGCAGTTCTTC.

This rearrangement joins TRBV6-5 to TRBJ2-4; TRBD1 agrees at 9 bases. This CDR3 has 16 amino acids. The germline gives CDR1 MNHEY, CDR2 SVGAGI. V lost 5 bases to trimming and J lost 3 bases; unmatched junction nucleotides: 8. CDR3 sequence (DNA): TGTGCCAGCAGTGGTACAGGGGGCGTAGGCAAAAACATTCAGTACTTC. Protein sequence: CASSGTGGVGKNIQYF.